This T cell receptor (beta chain) was identified in a study of CD8+ T cells in alopecia areata (dated by TCRdb to 2017 to 2018). Regarding the complete study: The treated patients, all with moderate-to-severe alopecia areata, were enrolled in an open-label pilot trial of oral tofacitinib given at 5 to 10 mg twice daily. Patients stayed on tofacitinib for 6 to 18 months and then had 6 months of follow-up off drug so that delayed response and recurrence could be assessed. High-throughput TCRbeta sequencing was used to examine T cell clonal expansion in alopecia areata in both the C3H/HeJ mouse model and human patients. Scalp tissue and sorted CD4+ and CD8+ peripheral blood T cells from patchy and totalis/universalis alopecia areata patients and from healthy controls were covered by human TCRbeta sequencing. Biopsies were taken from tofacitinib-treated patients at baseline and at 4 and 24 weeks of treatment, and a later scalp biopsy was taken in several of the tofacitinib-treated patients. Scalp clonality was compared among normal scalp (n=4), patchy alopecia areata scalp (n=8), and alopecia totalis/universalis scalp (n=8). RNA came from the PAXgene miRNA kit for fixed scalp, the miRNeasy kit for PBMCs, and the RNeasy kit for mouse skin. TCRbeta CDR3 regions were amplified by immunoSEQ multiplex PCR with 35 Vbeta forward and 13 Jbeta reverse primers. What the authors observed across the whole study: Unlike mouse skin, where gammadelta T cells dominate, normal human skin contains resident alphabeta T cells that get sequenced too, which complicates analysis of the scalp TCR repertoire. Higher clonality and more expanded CD8+ clones were observed in lesional scalp than in normal scalp, particularly in alopecia totalis/universalis, a finding suggestive of antigenic drive. Compared with mice, TCR sequences shared between patients were less clear, possibly partly because of HLA diversity across the patient population.

For this clone: The antigen it recognizes is unknown. The sample holds no much larger clone one base away, and base qualities are not on file.

Receptor libraries were prepared by the immunoSEQ multiplex PCR assay. RNA was extracted from all samples and reverse transcribed into cDNA as template for TCR sequencing. SuperScript III was used to make first-strand cDNA, primed with a 2:1 mix of oligo-dT and random hexamers. Amplification bias was assessed with a synthetic immune receptor repertoire, and residual bias was removed computationally. The original methods were these. Raw reads were preprocessed for error removal, and CDR3 was defined according to IMGT conventions as running from the conserved cysteine to phenylalanine. Clonality was computed by normalizing Shannon entropy by log2 of the number of productive unique TCRs and subtracting the result from 1. CD4 or CD8 identity of scalp clones was inferred by cross-referencing scalp TCRbeta sequences with sorted blood CD4 and CD8 repertoires. Held by TCRdb, this immuneACCESS table contains in-frame sequences only and omits some clones. Under half of the omission traces to an unresolved V gene where checked; the cause of the rest is unknown. V, J and clone size were drawn from that table, and D and trimming were deduced from the DNA. The sample has 150,000 to 200,000 clones on record, about 66% of them singletons. The ten biggest clones cover roughly an eighth of the sample.

The meaning of the sample's time point label: baseline before oral tofacitinib. Lesional scalp punch biopsies and peripheral blood were collected from alopecia areata patients. After PBMCs were isolated by density centrifugation and stained for CD3, CD4 and CD8, a FACSAria was used to sort CD4+ and CD8+ T cells. According to the germline V gene, CDR1 reads SGHDT and CDR2 reads YYEEEE. From the cysteine through the phenylalanine, the CDR3 covers 13 amino acids. The sequence is cut down to CDR3 DNA, 39 bases in frame from base 1. The trim is 5 bases for V and 4 bases for J, with a gap of 10 bases between the germline ends.

Here the sequenced sample was CD8+ T cells sorted from blood, taken at week 0. This receptor was taken from a human donor with alopecia areata. This chain is built from TRBV5-6 and TRBJ1-5, with TRBD1 perhaps the D gene, on 5 matching bases. The CDR3 region reads CASSVGGNQPQHF. The nucleotides are TGTGCCAGCAGTGTTGGGGGGAATCAGCCCCAGCATTTT.